This TCR beta chain was sequenced in a study of prognosis after radiotherapy for stage I lung cancer. At the level of the study: Stage I lung tumors that were newly diagnosed and primary were found in approximately 15 patients, while a handful of patients had oligometastatic NSCLC after surgical resection of the primary tumor. The study delivered radiotherapy as SBRT in 3 to 5 fractions, with a biologically effective dose of at least 100 Gy.

TCR beta CDR3 was amplified from genomic DNA by two-round multiplex PCR. First-round PCR, the initial amplification, used primers specific to each TRBV and TRBJ gene. TCRdb re-derived calls from the multiplex PCR reads in MiXCR, one entry per CDR3 protein. The data hold over 15,000 distinct CDR3 sequences, with just under 45% observed a single time. The CDR3 is 16 residues long. Per the germline V gene, CDR1 is SGHTA and CDR2 is FQGNSA. With V trimmed by 5 bases and J by 4 bases, 11 bases remained unmatched. The study, taken as a whole, reports: Lower post-radiation Shannon entropy was seen in patients who went on to develop distant metastases.

This clonotype came up many times. The antigen is unknown. Sequenced material: PBMCs, taken before or after stereotactic body radiation therapy (not recorded which). The chain has TRBV7-2 and TRBJ2-1; 7 bases align to TRBD1. The sequence derives from a donor over 45 with non-small cell lung cancer. The CDR3 here is CASSPMTGIVYNEQFF. Written as DNA, the CDR3 is TGTGCCAGCAGCCCAATGACAGGGATTGTATACAATGAGCAGTTCTTC.